The next 9 T cell receptor beta chains were all read from a single sample in a study of Graves' ophthalmopathy and Graves' hyperthyroidism. Scientists amplified the TCR beta CDR3 regions from RNA transcripts. RT-PCR was first run with HTBI primers, then multiplex PCR in a second round. TCRdb itself ran the multiplex PCR reads through MiXCR, one entry per CDR3 protein. The repertoire holds 650,000 to 900,000 distinct CDR3 sequences, with 40% as singletons. The material sequenced was peripheral blood. The receptors here all came from an adult man with Graves' ophthalmopathy.

The rearrangement joins TRBV10-3 to TRBJ1-1; TRBD1 aligns across 11 bases. Germline V CDR1 and CDR2: ENHRY, SYGVKD. V trimming: 10 bases; J trimming: 7 bases; junction bases outside the gene matches: 11. This CDR3 spans 14 amino acids. The CDR3 DNA reads TGTGCCAGCACCGAAGGACAGGGGGCCTTTGAAGCTTTCTTT. Its protein is CASTEGQGAFEAFF.

This clonotype was detected a few times. Being one base from a much bigger clone, this may be a read error. The chain joins TRBV7-2 to TRBJ1-2, with D possibly matching TRBD1 (5 bases). CDR3 length: 15 amino acids. CDR1 and CDR2 from the germline V gene are SGHTA and FQGNSA. The chain's CDR3 is CVSSLSGRDRYGYTF. The CDR3 nucleotides read TGTGTCAGCAGCTTATCAGGCAGGGATCGCTATGGCTACACCTTC.

J is TRBJ2-5 and V is TRBV15; D is undetermined. Germline CDR1 is LNHNV and CDR2 is YYDKDF (reference sequence). CDR3 length: 16 amino acids. Trimming took 3 bases from V and 0 from J, leaving 14 bases between them. The CDR3 DNA reads as TGTGCCACCAGCAGCGTTGCCACGACGTACCAAGAGACCCAGTACTTC. Translating gives CATSSVATTYQETQYF.

V and J are TRBV11-3 and TRBJ1-1; possible D gene TRBD1, 5 bases. The CDR3 totals 13 residues. The V gene's germline CDR1 is SGHNT and CDR2 YENEEA. V was shortened by 5 bases and J by 6 bases, with 13 bases between the two germline ends. Written as DNA, the CDR3 is TGTGCCAGCAGCAAGAGTAGGGGTTCTGAAGCTTTCTTT. This gives the protein CASSKSRGSEAFF.

The rearrangement links TRBV19 to TRBJ2-7; 7 nucleotides agree with TRBD2. The CDR3 is 15 residues long. J was trimmed by 0 bases and V by 5 bases; bases with no gene match: 7. Germline V gene sequence: CDR1 LNHDA, CDR2 SQIVND (reference sequence). The CDR3 DNA reads TGTGCCAGTAGTTCGCACGGGGGGAGCTCCTACGAGCAGTACTTC. It yields the protein CASSSHGGSSYEQYF.

About this clonotype: A much larger clonotype is one base distant, so this may be a read error. The CDR3 nucleotides read TGCAGTGTTAGACCTAGGACTAGCTACGTGACCCAGTACTTC. Translated: CSVRPRTSYVTQYF. This chain links TRBV20-1 with TRBJ2-5; TRBD2 aligns across 8 bases. CDR1 is DFQATT and CDR2 is SNEGSKA in the germline V gene (reference sequence). The CDR3 is made up of 14 amino acids.

This clonotype was picked up a small number of times. V gene TRBV3-1 combines with J gene TRBJ2-7; D is undetermined. Looked up from germline, CDR1 is LGHDT and CDR2 is YNNKEL (reference sequence). This CDR3 comprises 13 residues. V was cut by 1 base and J by 4 bases, with 8 bases left in between. The CDR3 bases are TGTGCCAGCAGCCAAGGGATACCTTACGAGCAGTACTTC. It specifies CASSQGIPYEQYF.

V usage is TRBV2 and J usage is TRBJ2-5, with TRBD2 matching 15 bases. Germline V gene sequence: CDR1 SNHLY, CDR2 FYNNEI. The CDR3 consists of 18 residues. Trimming cost V 6 bases and J 2 bases; bases outside gene matches: 10. DNA for the CDR3: TGTGCCAGCAGGTCCGGGACTAGCGGGGGGCCCGAACAAGAGACCCAGTACTTC. Protein sequence: CASRSGTSGGPEQETQYF.

The rearrangement links TRBV25-1 to TRBJ2-2; 7 nucleotides agree with TRBD2. The germline V gene encodes CDR1 MGHDK and CDR2 SYGVNS. This CDR3 has 17 residues. Germline trimming cut 6 bases from V and 5 bases from J; bases unmatched to any gene: 15. CDR3 region: CASSVEGAGVRTGELFF. The CDR3 nucleotides read TGTGCCAGCAGCGTAGAAGGGGCGGGAGTGCGGACCGGGGAGCTGTTTTTT. The full variable domain, completed using reference TRBV25-1 and TRBJ2-2, is EADIYQTPRYLVIGTGKKITLECSQTMGHDKMYWYQQDPGMELHLIHYSYGVNSTEKGDLSSESTVSRIRTEHFPLTLESARPSHTSQYLCASSVEGAGVRTGELFFGEGSRLTVL.